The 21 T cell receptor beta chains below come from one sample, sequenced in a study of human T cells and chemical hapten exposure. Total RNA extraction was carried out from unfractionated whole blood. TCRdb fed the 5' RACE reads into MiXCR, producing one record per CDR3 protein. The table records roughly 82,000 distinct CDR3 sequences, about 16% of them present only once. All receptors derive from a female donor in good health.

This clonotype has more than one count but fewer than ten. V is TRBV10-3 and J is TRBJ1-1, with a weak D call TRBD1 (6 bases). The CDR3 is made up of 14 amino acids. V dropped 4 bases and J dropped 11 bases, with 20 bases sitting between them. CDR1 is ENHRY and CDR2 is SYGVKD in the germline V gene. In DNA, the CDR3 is TGTGCCATCAGTGCCCCAGGGGTCTCGGCCTGGGCTTTCTTT. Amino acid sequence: CAISAPGVSAWAFF.

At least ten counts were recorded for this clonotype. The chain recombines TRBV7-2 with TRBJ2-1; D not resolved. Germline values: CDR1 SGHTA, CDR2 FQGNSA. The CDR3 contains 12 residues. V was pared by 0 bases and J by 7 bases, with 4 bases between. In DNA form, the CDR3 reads TGTGCCAGCAGCTTAGCTTATAATGAGCAGTTCTTC. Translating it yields CASSLAYNEQFF.

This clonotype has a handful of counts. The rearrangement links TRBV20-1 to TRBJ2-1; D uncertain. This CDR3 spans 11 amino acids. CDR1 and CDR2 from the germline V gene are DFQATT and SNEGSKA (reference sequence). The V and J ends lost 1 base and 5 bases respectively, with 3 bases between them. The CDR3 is CSARVNNEQFF. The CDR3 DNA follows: TGCAGTGCTAGAGTCAACAATGAGCAGTTCTTC.

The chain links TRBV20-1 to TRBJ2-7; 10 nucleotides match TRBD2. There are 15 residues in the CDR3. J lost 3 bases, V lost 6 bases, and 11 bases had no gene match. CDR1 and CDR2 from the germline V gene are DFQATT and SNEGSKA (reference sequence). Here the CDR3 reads CSAPPGTSANYEQYF. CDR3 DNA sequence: TGCAGTGCGCCCCCCGGGACTAGCGCAAACTACGAGCAGTACTTC.

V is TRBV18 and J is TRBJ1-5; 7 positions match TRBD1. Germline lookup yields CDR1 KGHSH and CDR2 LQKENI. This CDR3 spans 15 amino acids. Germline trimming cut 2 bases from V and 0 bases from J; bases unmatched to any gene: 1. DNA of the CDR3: TGTGCCAGCTCACCAACAGGGGATAGCAATCAGCCCCAGCATTTT. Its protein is CASSPTGDSNQPQHF.

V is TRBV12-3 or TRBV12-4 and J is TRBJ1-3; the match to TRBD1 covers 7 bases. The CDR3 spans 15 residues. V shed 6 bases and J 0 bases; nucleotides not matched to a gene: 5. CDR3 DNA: TGTGCCAGCAGATACAGGGGCGGCTCTGGAAACACCATATATTTT. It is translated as CASRYRGGSGNTIYF.

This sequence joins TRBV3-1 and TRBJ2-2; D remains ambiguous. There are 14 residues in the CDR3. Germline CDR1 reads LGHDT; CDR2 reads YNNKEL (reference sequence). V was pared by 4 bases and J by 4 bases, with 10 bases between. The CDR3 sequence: CASSPSHPTGELFF. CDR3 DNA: TGTGCCAGCAGCCCGTCCCACCCCACCGGGGAGCTGTTTTTT.

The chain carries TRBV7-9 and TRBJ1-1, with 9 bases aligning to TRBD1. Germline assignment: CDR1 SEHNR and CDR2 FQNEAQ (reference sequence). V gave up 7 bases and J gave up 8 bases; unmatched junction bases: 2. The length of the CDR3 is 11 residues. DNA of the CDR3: TGTGCCAGCACCGACAGGGGGGAAGCTTTCTTT. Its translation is CASTDRGEAFF. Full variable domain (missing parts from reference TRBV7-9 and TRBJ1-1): DTGVSQNPRHKITKRGQNVTFRCDPISEHNRLYWYRQTLGQGPEFLTYFQNEAQLEKSRLLSDRFSAERPKGSFSTLEIQRTEQGDSAMYLCASTDRGEAFFGQGTRLTVV.

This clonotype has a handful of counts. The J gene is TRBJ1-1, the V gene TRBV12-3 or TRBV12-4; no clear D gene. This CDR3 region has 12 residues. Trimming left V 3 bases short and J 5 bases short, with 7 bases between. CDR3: CASSLMPTEAFF. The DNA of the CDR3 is TGTGCCAGCAGTTTGATGCCGACTGAAGCTTTCTTT.

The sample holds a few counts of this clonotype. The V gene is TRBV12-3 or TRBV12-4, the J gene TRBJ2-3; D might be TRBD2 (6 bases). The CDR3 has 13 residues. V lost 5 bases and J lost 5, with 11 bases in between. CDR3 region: CASSRDSVDTQYF. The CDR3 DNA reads TGTGCCAGCAGTCGGGACTCCGTAGATACGCAGTATTTT.

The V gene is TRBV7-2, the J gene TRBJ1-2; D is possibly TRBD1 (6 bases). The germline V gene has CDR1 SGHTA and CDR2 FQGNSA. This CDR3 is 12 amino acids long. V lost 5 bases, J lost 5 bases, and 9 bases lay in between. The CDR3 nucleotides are TGTGCCAGCAGCAATACAGGGTATGGCTACACCTTC. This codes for CASSNTGYGYTF.

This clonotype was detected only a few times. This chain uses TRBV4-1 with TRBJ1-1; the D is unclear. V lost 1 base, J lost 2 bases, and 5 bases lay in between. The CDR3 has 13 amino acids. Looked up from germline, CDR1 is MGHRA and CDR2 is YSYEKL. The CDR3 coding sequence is TGCGCCAGCAGCCAAGTTCCCAACACTGAAGCTTTCTTT. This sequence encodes CASSQVPNTEAFF.

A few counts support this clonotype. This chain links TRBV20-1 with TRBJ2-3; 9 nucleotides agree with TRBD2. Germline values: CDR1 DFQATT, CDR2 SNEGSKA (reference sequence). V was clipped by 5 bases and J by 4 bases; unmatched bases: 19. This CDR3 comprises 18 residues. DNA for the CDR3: TGCAGTGCTGGGCCGGGGCTAGCGGGACCGCCTCACTCAGATACGCAGTATTTT. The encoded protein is CSAGPGLAGPPHSDTQYF.

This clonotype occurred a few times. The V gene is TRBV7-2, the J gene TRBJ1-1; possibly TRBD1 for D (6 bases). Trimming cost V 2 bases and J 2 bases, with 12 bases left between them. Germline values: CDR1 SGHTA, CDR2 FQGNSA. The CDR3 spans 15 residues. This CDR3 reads CASSLYTGINTEAFF. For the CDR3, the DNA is TGTGCCAGCAGCTTATACACAGGGATCAACACTGAAGCTTTCTTT.

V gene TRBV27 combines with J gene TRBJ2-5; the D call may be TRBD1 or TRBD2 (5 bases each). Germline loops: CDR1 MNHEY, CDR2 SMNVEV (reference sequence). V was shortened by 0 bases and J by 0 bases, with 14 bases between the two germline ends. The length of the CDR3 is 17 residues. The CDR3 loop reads CASSLSLRGRDQETQYF. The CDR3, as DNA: TGTGCCAGCAGTTTATCGCTCCGGGGCAGGGACCAAGAGACCCAGTACTTC.

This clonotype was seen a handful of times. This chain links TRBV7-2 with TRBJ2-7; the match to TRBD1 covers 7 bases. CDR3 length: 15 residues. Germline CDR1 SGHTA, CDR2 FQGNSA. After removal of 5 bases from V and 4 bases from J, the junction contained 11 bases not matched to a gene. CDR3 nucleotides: TGTGCCAGCAGCCTCCCTGCCGGGACAGAGTACGAGCAGTACTTC. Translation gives CASSLPAGTEYEQYF.

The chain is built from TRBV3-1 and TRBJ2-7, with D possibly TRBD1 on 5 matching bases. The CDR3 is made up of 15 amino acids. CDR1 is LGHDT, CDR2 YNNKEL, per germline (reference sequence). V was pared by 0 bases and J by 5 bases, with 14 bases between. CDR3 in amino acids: CASSQEAWGPHEQYF. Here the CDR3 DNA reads TGTGCCAGCAGCCAAGAAGCATGGGGCCCCCACGAGCAGTACTTC.

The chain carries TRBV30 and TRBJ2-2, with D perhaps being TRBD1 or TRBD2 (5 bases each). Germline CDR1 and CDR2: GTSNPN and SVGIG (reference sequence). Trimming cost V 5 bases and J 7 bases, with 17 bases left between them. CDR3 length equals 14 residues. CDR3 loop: CAWARGVSSGELFF. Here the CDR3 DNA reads TGTGCCTGGGCGAGGGGCGTATCGAGCGGGGAGCTGTTTTTT.

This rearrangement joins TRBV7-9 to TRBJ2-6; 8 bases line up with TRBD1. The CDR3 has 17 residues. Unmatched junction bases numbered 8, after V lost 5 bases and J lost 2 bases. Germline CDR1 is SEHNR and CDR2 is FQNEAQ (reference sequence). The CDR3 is CASSRDRNYPGANVLTF. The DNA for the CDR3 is TGTGCCAGCAGCCGGGACAGGAACTATCCTGGGGCCAACGTCCTGACTTTC. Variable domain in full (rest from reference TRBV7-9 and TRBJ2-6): DTGVSQNPRHKITKRGQNVTFRCDPISEHNRLYWYRQTLGQGPEFLTYFQNEAQLEKSRLLSDRFSAERPKGSFSTLEIQRTEQGDSAMYLCASSRDRNYPGANVLTFGAGSRLTVL.

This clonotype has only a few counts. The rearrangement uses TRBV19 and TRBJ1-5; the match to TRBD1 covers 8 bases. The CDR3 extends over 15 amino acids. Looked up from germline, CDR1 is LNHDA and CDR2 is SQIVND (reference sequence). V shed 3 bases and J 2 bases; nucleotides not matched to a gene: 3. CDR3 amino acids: CASSIDRGGNQPQHF. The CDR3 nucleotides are TGTGCCAGTAGTATTGACAGGGGCGGCAATCAGCCCCAGCATTTT. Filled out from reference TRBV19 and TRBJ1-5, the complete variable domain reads DGGITQSPKYLFRKEGQNVTLSCEQNLNHDAMYWYRQDPGQGLRLIYYSQIVNDFQKGDIAEGYSVSREKKESFPLTVTSAQKNPTAFYLCASSIDRGGNQPQHFGDGTRLSIL.

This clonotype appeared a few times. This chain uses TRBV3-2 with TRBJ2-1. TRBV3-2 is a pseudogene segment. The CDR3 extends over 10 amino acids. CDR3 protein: CANHHGEQFF. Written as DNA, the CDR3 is TGTGCCAATCACCATGGGGAGCAGTTCTTC.